This T cell receptor (beta chain) was sequenced for a study of T cell repertoires and HLA-DP antigens. Study summary: Donors were two male and one female, aged 18-to-29 to 60-to-69. Average DNA input: approximately 220 ng for CD137+CD4+ sorts, about 1,200 ng pre-culture. Study results and limitations: Average cumulative frequency of previously undetected clones was about 36% against one allele and 50% to 55% against the other.

The CDR3 totals 11 residues. Germline CDR1 reads SNHLY; CDR2 reads FYNNEI. V was clipped by 7 bases and J by 5 bases, with 8 bases between them. Note on this clone: As yet, its antigen is unknown.

TCRdb keeps only in-frame clones here, not all; method: immunoSEQ multiplex PCR. The table records 65,000 to 95,000 clones, about four fifths of them present only once. The V gene is TRBV2, the J gene TRBJ1-2, with D uncertain. The sequence came from a man in his fifties or sixties in good health and CMV-seronegative. Sequencing was performed on CD4+ T cells from PBMCs. CDR3 region: CASTQTYGYTF. CDR3 sequence (DNA): TGTGCCAGCACTCAGACTTATGGCTACACCTTC.